The following is a TCR beta chain sequence with its context. The record originates from a study of technical replicates of blood from a few donors. Measured with immunoSEQ multiplex PCR; TCRdb has only the in-frame clones, and not every one. Counted here are some 80,000 clones, about 91% occurring once; the ten biggest clones make up around 0.4%. This clonotype originated in a human donor in good health. The sequenced material came from T cells isolated from PBMCs.

CDR3 protein: CASTLMAALNYGYTF. DNA for the CDR3: TGTGCCAGCACCCTCATGGCGGCCCTTAACTATGGCTACACCTTC. The gene calls are TRBV5-4 and TRBJ1-2; D is unclear. The V gene's germline CDR1 is SGHNT and CDR2 YYREEE (reference sequence). V was trimmed by 6 bases and J by 1 base, leaving 16 bases between them. The CDR3 extends over 15 amino acids.